These 30 T cell receptor beta chains were sequenced from one sample in a study of shared clonotypes between healthy human individuals. Data came from immunoSEQ multiplex PCR; TCRdb stores just in-frame clones and leaves some out. The sample has under 1 million clones; 96% are singletons. Terminally differentiated effector memory CD45RA+ cells were excluded by CCR7 positive selection of CD45RO-negative cells. Input material: naive CD8+ T cells sorted from blood. These receptors all come from a man aged 30 to 45 in good health.

This clone has a single count. This chain connects TRBV27 to TRBJ2-7; 9 bases fit TRBD1. This CDR3 contains 14 residues. Germline CDR1 reads MNHEY; CDR2 reads SMNVEV (reference sequence). The junction had 3 bases not matched to a gene; V was cut back by 6 bases and J by 0 bases. The CDR3 sequence: CASSRQGGSYEQYF. As DNA, the CDR3 is TGTGCCAGCAGCAGACAGGGGGGCTCCTACGAGCAGTACTTC.

This chain joins TRBV10-2 and TRBJ2-7, with D perhaps TRBD2 (6 bases). The CDR3 spans 13 residues. Germline CDR1 reads WSHSY; CDR2 reads SAAADI. Trimming removed 2 bases from V and 3 bases from J, with 8 bases in between. The CDR3 DNA follows: TGCGCCAGCAGTGAGGGGACTCTCTACGAGCAGTACTTC. Protein product: CASSEGTLYEQYF.

Comment on this clone: Other DNA sequences within the sample encode an identical CDR3. The J gene is TRBJ2-7, the V gene TRBV2; a weak D match, TRBD2 (5 bases). Trimming cost V 6 bases and J 3 bases, with 9 bases left between them. Germline CDR1 SNHLY, CDR2 FYNNEI. The CDR3 is 12 residues long. In DNA form, the CDR3 reads TGTGCCAGCAGGGGGAGTCGCTACGAGCAGTACTTC. It encodes CASRGSRYEQYF.

In its sample, this clone was seen a few times. This chain joins TRBV5-4 and TRBJ2-7; D possibly corresponds to TRBD1 (5 bases). The ends were cut back, 0 bases at V and 6 bases at J, with 10 bases in the middle. Germline V lookup: CDR1 SGHNT, CDR2 YYREEE (reference sequence). The length of the CDR3 is 13 residues. CDR3 residues: CASSLEAGFEQYF. CDR3 bases: TGTGCCAGCAGCTTGGAGGCAGGGTTCGAGCAGTACTTC.

The chain is built from TRBV19 and TRBJ2-3, with unresolved D. The CDR3 loop spans 14 amino acids. In germline, CDR1 is LNHDA, CDR2 SQIVND (reference sequence). Between the trimmed V and J ends, which lost 7 bases and 1 base, there was a span of 12 bases. CDR3 loop: CASTKYPGTDTQYF. Here the CDR3 DNA reads TGTGCCAGTACAAAATACCCTGGCACAGATACGCAGTATTTT. The full variable domain, with the rest looked up from reference TRBV19 and TRBJ2-3, is DGGITQSPKYLFRKEGQNVTLSCEQNLNHDAMYWYRQDPGQGLRLIYYSQIVNDFQKGDIAEGYSVSREKKESFPLTVTSAQKNPTAFYLCASTKYPGTDTQYFGPGTRLTVL.

This chain uses TRBV28 with TRBJ2-7, with TRBD2 matching 15 bases. The CDR3 consists of 13 residues. Trimming at V came to 7 bases and at J to 6 bases, leaving 1 base not matched to a gene. Germline V CDR1 and CDR2: MDHEN, SYDVKM. This chain's CDR3 is CASTGLAGGEQYF. The CDR3 DNA is TGTGCCAGCACGGGACTAGCGGGAGGCGAGCAGTACTTC.

V and J are TRBV15 and TRBJ2-1; 7 bases map to TRBD2. Germline V lookup: CDR1 LNHNV, CDR2 YYDKDF (reference sequence). V dropped 10 bases and J dropped 2; count of bases not matched to a gene: 5. The CDR3 runs 13 residues. The CDR3 sequence is CAIGAGAYNEQFF. The DNA of the CDR3 is TGTGCCATTGGTGCGGGGGCCTACAATGAGCAGTTCTTC.

This rearrangement joins TRBV5-1 to TRBJ2-7; the match to TRBD2 covers 10 bases. Germline lookup yields CDR1 SGHRS and CDR2 YFSETQ. The V and J ends lost 1 base and 2 bases, in that order; junction bases with no gene match: 3. The CDR3 loop spans 15 amino acids. The CDR3 here is CASSLTTSGAYEQYF. The CDR3 DNA is TGCGCCAGCAGCTTGACCACTAGCGGGGCCTACGAGCAGTACTTC. Combining the CDR3 with reference TRBV5-1 and TRBJ2-7 gives the whole variable domain KAGVTQTPRYLIKTRGQQVTLSCSPISGHRSVSWYQQTPGQGLQFLFEYFSETQRNKGNFPGRFSGRQFSNSRSEMNVSTLELGDSALYLCASSLTTSGAYEQYFGPGTRLTVT.

The chain is built from TRBV6-1 and TRBJ2-5, with 9 bases that match TRBD2. Trimming removed 9 bases from V and 1 base from J; junction bases left unmatched: 9. The CDR3 extends over 15 amino acids. CDR1 and CDR2 from the germline V gene are MNHNS and SASEGT. CDR3 loop: CASTRVAGVQETQYF. CDR3 nucleotide sequence: TGTGCCAGTACCCGGGTAGCGGGGGTCCAAGAGACCCAGTACTTC.

The rearrangement uses TRBV9 and TRBJ2-1; D call uncertain. V was shortened by 3 bases and J by 0 bases, with 10 bases between the two germline ends. The CDR3 extends over 15 amino acids. Germline V lookup: CDR1 SGDLS, CDR2 YYNGEE. The CDR3 here is CASSALDNSYNEQFF. The CDR3 nucleotides read TGTGCCAGCAGCGCTCTAGACAACTCCTACAATGAGCAGTTCTTC.

The chain has TRBV27 and TRBJ2-7; a possible D gene is TRBD1 (6 bases). V was clipped by 5 bases and J by 0 bases, with 17 bases between them. Germline V lookup: CDR1 MNHEY, CDR2 SMNVEV (reference sequence). CDR3 size: 16 residues. As DNA, the CDR3 is TGTGCCAGCAGTACCCGCCGGGACATCTCCTCCTACGAGCAGTACTTC. This translates into CASSTRRDISSYEQYF.

A single count supports this clone. The V gene is TRBV28, the J gene TRBJ2-1; D perhaps matches TRBD1 (5 bases). V lost 6 bases and J 3 bases, leaving 21 bases between the germline ends. Germline loops: CDR1 MDHEN, CDR2 SYDVKM. This CDR3 contains 17 residues. CDR3 bases: TGTGCCAGCAGGCCCACCGTGGGGCACCAACGCTACAATGAGCAGTTCTTC. Residues: CASRPTVGHQRYNEQFF. Full variable domain (missing parts from reference TRBV28 and TRBJ2-1): DVKVTQSSRYLVKRTGEKVFLECVQDMDHENMFWYRQDPGLGLRLIYFSYDVKMKEKGDIPEGYSVSREKKERFSLILESASTNQTSMYLCASRPTVGHQRYNEQFFGPGTRLTVL.

This clone was picked up one time. The J gene is TRBJ2-5, the V gene TRBV5-5; 8 bases are shared with TRBD1. The CDR3 is 15 amino acids. From germline, CDR1 is SGHKS and CDR2 YYEKEE (reference sequence). Trimming at V came to 6 bases and at J to 5 bases, leaving 12 bases not matched to a gene. The CDR3 nucleotides read TGTGCCAGCATGCCTTTTGACAGGGGTGGCGAGACCCAGTACTTC. Translating gives CASMPFDRGGETQYF.

The rearrangement uses TRBV18 and TRBJ2-7, with D possibly being TRBD1 (5 bases). V shed 4 bases and J shed 3 bases, with 16 bases lying between them. Germline V gene data show CDR1 as KGHSH and CDR2 as LQKENI. The length of the CDR3 is 15 residues. For the CDR3, the DNA is TGTGCCAGCTCACAGGTTGGGGCGAAGTACTACGAGCAGTACTTC. Its translation: CASSQVGAKYYEQYF.

This rearrangement joins TRBV5-1 to TRBJ2-7; a possible D gene is TRBD1 (6 bases). The germline gives CDR1 SGHRS, CDR2 YFSETQ. V was cut by 4 bases and J by 4 bases, with 18 bases left in between. The CDR3 extends over 15 amino acids. The CDR3 DNA reads TGCGCCAGCAGCGGTGGGGCACAGGGTATTTACGAGCAGTACTTC. Encoded protein: CASSGGAQGIYEQYF. The variable domain in full, completed from reference TRBV5-1 and TRBJ2-7, reads KAGVTQTPRYLIKTRGQQVTLSCSPISGHRSVSWYQQTPGQGLQFLFEYFSETQRNKGNFPGRFSGRQFSNSRSEMNVSTLELGDSALYLCASSGGAQGIYEQYFGPGTRLTVT.

Written as DNA, the CDR3 is TGTGCCAGCAGCTTCGGGGTTGGGGAGACCCAGTACTTC. The encoded protein is CASSFGVGETQYF. This chain joins TRBV7-2 and TRBJ2-5; TRBD2 might be the D (5 bases). The CDR3 sequence is 13 residues long. CDR1 is SGHTA and CDR2 is FQGNSA in the germline V gene. V lost 3 bases, J lost 5 bases, and 10 bases lay in between.

The V gene is TRBV27, the J gene TRBJ2-3; D possibly uses TRBD1 or TRBD2 (5 bases each). CDR1 is MNHEY, CDR2 SMNVEV, per germline (reference sequence). The CDR3 length is 14 residues. V was shortened by 7 bases and J by 0 bases, with 11 bases between the two germline ends. CDR3 residues: CASKDWDSTDTQYF. DNA for the CDR3: TGTGCCAGCAAAGACTGGGACAGCACAGATACGCAGTATTTT.

The V and J genes are TRBV7-9 and TRBJ2-5, with 13 bases matching TRBD2. Germline lookup yields CDR1 SEHNR and CDR2 FQNEAQ (reference sequence). V trimming: 5 bases; J trimming: 1 base; junction bases outside the gene matches: 4. CDR3 length: 16 residues. The CDR3 region is CASSQGLAGPQETQYF. The CDR3 region has the DNA TGTGCCAGCAGCCAGGGACTAGCGGGACCCCAAGAGACCCAGTACTTC.

For the CDR3, the DNA is TGTGCCAGCAGCTTATTCACCGATAGCAATCAGCCCCAGCATTTT. This translates into CASSLFTDSNQPQHF. This rearrangement joins TRBV11-2 to TRBJ1-5; D unclear. The length of the CDR3 is 15 residues. Trimming took 2 bases from V and 0 from J, leaving 8 bases between them. Germline assignment: CDR1 SGHAT and CDR2 FQNNGV.

Concerning this clone: A junction boundary mismatches the germline segment, possibly from a read error. This chain joins TRBV7-8 and TRBJ2-5, with TRBD2 matching over 9 bases. This CDR3 is built from 13 residues. Per germline, CDR1 SGHVS and CDR2 FQNEAQ. The CDR3 loop is CASSIAGEETQYF. The DNA of the CDR3 is TGTGCCAGCAGCATAGCGGGAGAGGAGACCCAGTACTTC.

V is TRBV27 and J is TRBJ1-1; no clear D gene. Germline CDR1 is MNHEY and CDR2 is SMNVEV (reference sequence). V lost 5 bases to trimming and J lost 1 base, with 11 bases between them. The CDR3 length is 14 residues. The chain's CDR3 is CASSHPGPNTEAFF. CDR3 DNA: TGTGCCAGCAGTCACCCAGGACCGAACACTGAAGCTTTCTTT.

CDR3 region: CASSDRDSILYGYTF. CDR3 nucleotide sequence: TGTGCCAGCAGCGACCGGGACAGCATCCTCTATGGCTACACCTTC. The chain employs TRBV7-9 and TRBJ1-2; 7 bases align to TRBD1. This CDR3 spans 15 amino acids. Losses at the gene ends were 5 bases for V and 4 bases for J; bases not matched to a gene: 10. Germline assignment: CDR1 SEHNR and CDR2 FQNEAQ (reference sequence).

This clone showed up just once. The chain is built from TRBV10-1 and TRBJ2-3, with D tentatively TRBD2 (6 bases). The CDR3 loop spans 13 amino acids. Trimming shortened V by 3 bases and J by 3 bases, and 7 bases separated the two germline ends. In germline, CDR1 is WNHNN, CDR2 SYGVQD (reference sequence). The CDR3 bases are TGCGCCAGCAGTGACAGCGGGACAGATACGCAGTATTTT. Its translation: CASSDSGTDTQYF.

Only one count was recorded for this clone. The junction departs from germline at one end; a sequencing error may be responsible. The chain links TRBV30 to TRBJ2-5; TRBD1 aligns across 8 bases. This CDR3 is 11 amino acids long. Germline V gene data show CDR1 as GTSNPN and CDR2 as SVGIG (reference sequence). The CDR3 loop reads CAWSVRTGCHF. In DNA, the CDR3 is TGTGCCTGGAGTGTACGGACAGGGTGCCACTTC.

The J gene is TRBJ1-2, the V gene TRBV6-6; D ambiguous. CDR1 MNHNY and CDR2 SVGAGI come from the germline V gene (reference sequence). Deletions cut 2 bases from V and 10 bases from J, with 14 bases between. The CDR3 length is 13 residues. The CDR3 coding sequence is TGTGCCAGCAGTTACGGGCCGGGTAAAGACTACACCTTC. Translation: CASSYGPGKDYTF.

This rearrangement joins TRBV6-5 to TRBJ2-1, with 9 bases that match TRBD2. The V gene's germline CDR1 is MNHEY and CDR2 SVGAGI. The CDR3 has 15 amino acids. Trimming at V came to 5 bases and at J to 2 bases, leaving 4 bases not matched to a gene. CDR3 bases: TGTGCCAGCAGTATAGCGGGAGAGGCCTACAATGAGCAGTTCTTC. It translates to CASSIAGEAYNEQFF.

Of note for this clone: Within the sample, other DNA sequences also encode this same CDR3. This sequence joins TRBV7-6 and TRBJ2-7; 7 bases are shared with TRBD2. CDR1 and CDR2 from the germline V gene are SGHVS and FNYEAQ. V trimming: 1 base; J trimming: 4 bases; junction bases outside the gene matches: 7. This CDR3 region has 15 residues. This CDR3 reads CASSLGGGSGYEQYF. DNA of the CDR3: TGTGCCAGCAGCTTAGGTGGCGGGAGCGGGTACGAGCAGTACTTC.

The J gene is TRBJ2-2, the V gene TRBV6-5, with D tentatively TRBD2 (6 bases). Germline V gene sequence: CDR1 MNHEY, CDR2 SVGAGI. Trimming took 5 bases from V and 1 from J, leaving 8 bases between them. The CDR3 has 14 amino acids. The CDR3 protein is CASSLGGNTGELFF. The CDR3, as DNA: TGTGCCAGCAGTCTCGGGGGGAACACCGGGGAGCTGTTTTTT.

CDR3 sequence reads: CASSARQGGSTEAFF. CDR3 coding DNA: TGCGCCAGCAGCGCCCGACAGGGAGGCTCCACTGAAGCTTTCTTT. This chain joins TRBV4-1 and TRBJ1-1; 7 nucleotides agree with TRBD1. V gave up 5 bases and J gave up 4 bases; unmatched junction bases: 10. This CDR3 spans 15 amino acids. Germline V gives CDR1 MGHRA, CDR2 YSYEKL.

The J gene is TRBJ2-3, the V gene TRBV10-1; possible D gene TRBD1, 5 bases. Trimming cost V 3 bases and J 2 bases, with 12 bases left between them. Germline loops: CDR1 WNHNN, CDR2 SYGVQD (reference sequence). The CDR3 loop spans 15 amino acids. This CDR3 reads CASSDRSGITDTQYF. The CDR3 nucleotides read TGCGCCAGCAGTGATCGGTCAGGGATCACAGATACGCAGTATTTT.